The rows below give T cell receptor beta chains drawn from one sample of a study of cytomegalovirus exposure and HLA in healthy donors. Profiled with immunoSEQ multiplex PCR; TCRdb holds only in-frame clones, not every one. The sample has about 120,000 clones; roughly 70% are singletons. The sequenced material came from PBMCs. These receptors were taken from a woman in her 40s in good health and CMV-seronegative. Both conserved end residues are part of each CDR3. D genes are given only for firm matches.

D: TRBD1; J: TRBJ1-5; V: TRBV7-6; CDR3: CASSPNRGLNQPQHF; DNA: TGTGCCAGCAGCCCCAACAGGGGGCTAAATCAGCCCCAGCATTTT
D: .; J: TRBJ1-3; V: TRBV7-8; CDR3: CASSPDSFSGNTIYF; DNA: TGTGCCAGCAGCCCAGACAGCTTCTCTGGAAACACCATATATTTT
D: TRBD2; J: TRBJ2-1; V: TRBV5-1; CDR3: CASSLAGGSSYNEQFF; DNA: TGCGCCAGCAGCTTGGCCGGCGGGAGCTCCTACAATGAGCAGTTCTTC
D: .; J: TRBJ1-5; V: TRBV19; CDR3: CASSPAGASRGQPQHF; DNA: TGTGCCAGTAGTCCCGCCGGGGCATCGCGGGGTCAGCCCCAGCATTTT
D: .; J: TRBJ1-6; V: TRBV27; CDR3: CASSLSGPENLHF; DNA: TGTGCCAGCAGTTTATCGGGGCCAGAAAACCTCCACTTT
D: .; J: TRBJ2-3; V: TRBV4-1; CDR3: CASSSQTSGDTQYF; DNA: TGCGCCAGCAGCTCCCAAACCTCAGGGGATACGCAGTATTTT
D: .; J: TRBJ1-1; V: TRBV19; CDR3: CASNGAGSTEAFF; DNA: TGTGCCAGCAATGGGGCGGGGAGCACTGAAGCTTTCTTT
D: .; J: TRBJ2-7; V: TRBV29-1; CDR3: CSVEDRGKAIYEQYF; DNA: TGCAGCGTTGAAGATCGTGGTAAAGCAATCTACGAGCAGTACTTC
D: TRBD1; J: TRBJ1-1; V: TRBV6-5; CDR3: CASRRGPVTEAFF; DNA: TGTGCCAGCAGGAGGGGGCCGGTAACTGAAGCTTTCTTT
D: .; J: TRBJ1-1; V: TRBV29-1; CDR3: CSGRGNTEAFF; DNA: TGCAGCGGGCGGGGGAACACTGAAGCTTTCTTT
D: .; J: TRBJ2-3; V: TRBV18; CDR3: CASSPLGGTDTQYF; DNA: TGTGCCAGCTCACCACTCGGGGGCACAGATACGCAGTATTTT
D: TRBD2; J: TRBJ2-5; V: TRBV4-3; CDR3: CASSQEGGETQYF; DNA: TGCGCCAGCAGCCAAGAGGGAGGGGAGACCCAGTACTTC
D: .; J: TRBJ2-7; V: TRBV18; CDR3: CASSPPHGAGYEQYF; DNA: TGTGCCAGCTCACCACCCCACGGGGCGGGATACGAGCAGTACTTC
D: .; J: TRBJ1-6; V: TRBV9; CDR3: CASSVVGGENSPLHF; DNA: TGTGCCAGCAGCGTAGTTGGGGGGGAAAATTCACCCCTCCACTTT